These 5 T cell receptor beta chains were sequenced from one sample in a study of T-cell reconstitution after alpha-beta-depleted transplantation in children. Preparation of the TCRbeta library was carried out with unique molecular identifiers. Using its own MiXCR run on the PCR reads, TCRdb lists one record per CDR3 protein. The data hold approximately 230,000 distinct CDR3 sequences, with more than 20% observed a single time. The source was PBMCs, mostly from graft donor cells, collected 360 days after TCRalphabeta/CD19-depleted stem cell transplant. These receptors originate from a female patient between 2 and 15 years old who had a stem cell transplant for congenital amegakaryocytic thrombocytopenia, so the T cells may come from the graft donor.

The chain couples TRBV29-1 to TRBJ2-5, with D possibly called TRBD1 or TRBD2 (5 bases each). Germline V gene sequence: CDR1 SQVTM, CDR2 ANQGSEA. The CDR3 runs 14 residues. V lost 8 bases, J lost 4 bases, and 20 bases lay in between. The CDR3: CSLMRGPRGETQYF. The CDR3 coding sequence is TGCAGCCTTATGAGGGGACCTCGGGGAGAGACCCAGTACTTC.

This clonotype was observed a handful of times. The genes are TRBV4-1 and TRBJ2-7; D gene unclear. The germline V and J ends were trimmed by 4 bases and 3 bases, with 13 bases remaining between them. The CDR3 consists of 14 residues. In germline, CDR1 is MGHRA, CDR2 YSYEKL. CDR3 nucleotides: TGCGCCAGCAGCCCCCGGGCACAGCTCTACGAGCAGTACTTC. Residues: CASSPRAQLYEQYF.

There are a few counts of this clonotype. The chain joins TRBV5-1 to TRBJ2-1, with D maybe TRBD1 (6 bases). CDR3 length equals 13 residues. The germline CDR1 and CDR2 sequences are SGHRS and YFSETQ. Trimming stripped 5 bases from V and 8 bases from J, with 14 bases between. Written as DNA, the CDR3 is TGCGCCAGCAGTATTACAGGGATGGATGAGCAGTTCTTC. Translation: CASSITGMDEQFF. Supplemented by reference TRBV5-1 and TRBJ2-1, the full variable domain reads KAGVTQTPRYLIKTRGQQVTLSCSPISGHRSVSWYQQTPGQGLQFLFEYFSETQRNKGNFPGRFSGRQFSNSRSEMNVSTLELGDSALYLCASSITGMDEQFFGPGTRLTVL.

The rearrangement links TRBV5-1 to TRBJ1-5; D uncertain. The CDR3 contains 13 residues. Germline V lookup: CDR1 SGHRS, CDR2 YFSETQ. The ends were cut back, 2 bases at V and 4 bases at J, with 7 bases in the middle. Here the CDR3 reads CASSFTVNQPQHF. The CDR3 DNA sequence: TGCGCCAGCAGCTTCACAGTTAATCAGCCCCAGCATTTT.

This clonotype was seen more than once but under ten times. The chain carries TRBV28 and TRBJ1-1; 7 bases match TRBD1. V was pared by 5 bases and J by 5 bases, with 8 bases of the junction left unmatched. Germline V lookup: CDR1 MDHEN, CDR2 SYDVKM. The CDR3 covers 14 residues. CDR3: CASSLQGVGTEAFF. The CDR3 bases are TGTGCCAGCAGTCTCCAGGGGGTAGGAACTGAAGCTTTCTTT.